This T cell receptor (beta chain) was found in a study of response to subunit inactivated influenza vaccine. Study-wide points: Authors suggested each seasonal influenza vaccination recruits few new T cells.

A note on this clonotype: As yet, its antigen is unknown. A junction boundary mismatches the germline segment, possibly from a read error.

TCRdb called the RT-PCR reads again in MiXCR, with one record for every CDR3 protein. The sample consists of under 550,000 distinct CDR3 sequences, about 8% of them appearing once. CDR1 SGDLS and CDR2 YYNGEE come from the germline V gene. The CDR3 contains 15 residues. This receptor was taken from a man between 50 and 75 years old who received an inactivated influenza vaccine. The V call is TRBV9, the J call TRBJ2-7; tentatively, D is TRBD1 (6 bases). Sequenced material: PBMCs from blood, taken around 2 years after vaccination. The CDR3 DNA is TGTGCCAGCAGCGTATGGGGGCGGTCCTCCGACGAGCAGTACTTC. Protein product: CASSVWGRSSDEQYF.